Listed below are T cell receptor beta chains from one sample, sequenced in a study of shared clonotypes between healthy human individuals. The repertoire was sequenced with immunoSEQ multiplex PCR; TCRdb's copy has only in-frame clones and lacks some. The data contain 2 million to 2.5 million clones, approximately 95% of them seen just once; the ten biggest clones take up 0.39%. Source material: naive CD4+ T cells from PBMCs. The receptors originated from a young man in good health. Some clones in this sample may be carry-over from other donors' samples. CDR3s include the opening cysteine and the closing phenylalanine or tryptophan. The order of the fields is V gene, D gene, J gene, clone size, CDR3 DNA, CDR3 protein. The D gene is left open where the match is weak. Clone size, where shown, is once, few, many, or a class for clones that have expanded.

>TRBV19|TRBD1|TRBJ1-5|NA
TGTGCCAGTAGTAAGGGAAGTGGTTCGGGACAGGGTTTTCAGCCCCAGCATTTT
CASSKGSGSGQGFQPQHF
>TRBV18|NA|TRBJ2-5|NA
TGTGCCAGCTCACCAATGGTCCAGGGCACTGGGGAGGCCCAGTACTTC
CASSPMVQGTGEAQYF
>TRBV4-2|TRBD2|TRBJ2-7|NA
TGTGCCAGCAGCCTCGTCCTTGGGACTAGCGGAGGGAGAAATGAGCAGTACTTC
CASSLVLGTSGGRNEQYF
>TRBV28|TRBD1|TRBJ2-3|NA
TGTGCCAGCAGTTTTATAGGGACAGAAAGCACAGATACGCAGTATTTT
CASSFIGTESTDTQYF
>TRBV7-9|NA|TRBJ1-1|NA
TGTGCCAGCAGTCTAACAAAGGGGGGGAACACTGAAGCTTTCTTT
CASSLTKGGNTEAFF
>TRBV7-9|NA|TRBJ1-4|NA
TGTGCCAGCAGCCCATCCGGGACTACATTGAAACTGTTTTTT
CASSPSGTTLKLFF
>TRBV6-1|TRBD2|TRBJ2-1|NA
TGTGCCAGCAGGCGACTAGCGGGAGGCGAAAATGAGCAGTTCTTC
CASRRLAGGENEQFF
>TRBV29-1|TRBD2|TRBJ2-1|NA
TGCAGCGTTGAACTCCTAGCGGGAGCAGGAAATGAGCAGTTCTTC
CSVELLAGAGNEQFF
>TRBV5-4|TRBD1|TRBJ1-2|NA
TGTGCCAGCAGCTTGGAAGTGTCAGGGGGAGGTGGCTACACCTTC
CASSLEVSGGGGYTF
>TRBV5-1|TRBD2|TRBJ2-1|NA
TGCGCCAGCAGCTTGTTACTAGCGGGAGGGGAATTCTTC
CASSLLLAGGEFF
>TRBV5-4|TRBD2|TRBJ2-2|NA
TGTGCCGGCTTTTATGGCGGGAGGAACACCGGGGAGCTGTTTTTT
CAGFYGGRNTGELFF
>TRBV7-9|NA|TRBJ2-4|NA
TGTGCCAGCAGCTTAAAAAACATTCAGTACTTC
CASSLKNIQYF
>TRBV4-3|TRBD2|TRBJ2-7|NA
TGCGCCAGCAGCCAAGGACTAGCGGGAACTGCCTCCTACGAGCAGTACTTC
CASSQGLAGTASYEQYF
>TRBV30|NA|TRBJ2-2|once
TGTGCCTGGAGGGGCGGGACGAACACCGGGGAGCTGTTTTTT
CAWRGGTNTGELFF
>TRBV27|TRBD1|TRBJ1-3|once
TGTGCCAGCAGTTTTCGACAGGGGCAGGACACCATATATTTT
CASSFRQGQDTIYF
>TRBV4-2|TRBD1|TRBJ2-7|NA
TGTGCCAGCAGCCAAGTTGCGGGACAGGGGTACGAGCAGTACTTC
CASSQVAGQGYEQYF
>TRBV18|NA|TRBJ1-3|NA
TGTGCCAGCTCACCGAACGGGTTGGACACCATATATTTT
CASSPNGLDTIYF
>TRBV27|NA|TRBJ1-5|NA
TGTGCCAGCAGTTGGCTAGGGCGGGATAGCAATCAGCCCCAGCATTTT
CASSWLGRDSNQPQHF
>TRBV5-1|TRBD1|TRBJ1-5|NA
TGCGCCAGCAGCCTGGGACAGGGGGCAAATCAGCCCCAGCATTTT
CASSLGQGANQPQHF
>TRBV18|NA|TRBJ2-7|NA
TGTGCCAGCTCACCGGGACTGATCTACGAGCAGTACTTC
CASSPGLIYEQYF
>TRBV5-4|NA|TRBJ2-5|NA
TGTGCCAGCAGCCGTCGGACGGGAGATGAGACCCAGTACTTC
CASSRRTGDETQYF
>TRBV9|TRBD2|TRBJ2-5|NA
TGTGCCAGCAGCCCTCCCGTGGCTAGCGGGCAAGAGACCCAGTACTTC
CASSPPVASGQETQYF
>TRBV27|TRBD2|TRBJ2-1|NA
TGTGCCAGCCGGAGGACTAGCGGGAGCCAGAATGAGCAGTTCTTC
CASRRTSGSQNEQFF
>TRBV5-1|NA|TRBJ2-5|NA
TGCGCCAGCAGCTTGGGTGCGGGAGAGACCCAGTACTTC
CASSLGAGETQYF
>TRBV7-2|TRBD1|TRBJ2-1|once
TGTGCCAGCAGCTTCCAGGGGGCAACCTACAATGAGCAGTTCTTC
CASSFQGATYNEQFF
>TRBV10-3|NA|TRBJ2-6|NA
TGTGCCATCAGTGAAGAGGGGCGGCCTGGGGCCAACGTCCTGACTTTC
CAISEEGRPGANVLTF
>TRBV27|NA|TRBJ2-5|NA
TGTGCCAGCAGCCCGTCACGGGAGACCCAGTACTTC
CASSPSRETQYF
>TRBV9|NA|TRBJ1-1|NA
TGTGCCAGCAGCGGGACCGCACTGAACACTGAAGCTTTCTTT
CASSGTALNTEAFF
>TRBV13|NA|TRBJ1-5|NA
TGTGCCAGCAGCTTAGCGGGGTCCCCGAATCAGCCCCAGCATTTT
CASSLAGSPNQPQHF
>TRBV7-2|NA|TRBJ1-1|few
TGTGCCAGCAGTATACAGGGCACTGAAGCTTTCTTT
CASSIQGTEAFF
>TRBV29-1|NA|TRBJ2-7|NA
TGCAGCGTGGGGGGGCTGACAGGGGCCTACGAGCAGTACTTC
CSVGGLTGAYEQYF
>TRBV9|TRBD1|TRBJ1-1|NA
TGTGCCAGCAGCGCCGACAGGGGGGGGAACACTGAAGCTTTCTTT
CASSADRGGNTEAFF
>TRBV6-1|TRBD2|TRBJ2-7|NA
TGTGCCAGTATTCCGGGACTAGAATTTCGCGAGCAGTACTTC
CASIPGLEFREQYF
>TRBV5-5|TRBD1|TRBJ1-5|NA
TGTGCCAGCAGCTTGGTTGTACAGGGGAAAGGGCCCCAGCATTTT
CASSLVVQGKGPQHF
>TRBV5-1|TRBD2|TRBJ2-3|NA
TGCGCCAGCAGCCCACAACCGGGACTAGCGGGCCTCACAGATACGCAGTATTTT
CASSPQPGLAGLTDTQYF
>TRBV6-1|NA|TRBJ1-2|once
TGTGCCAGCAGTGAGGGTACCACAGGCTATTATGGCTACACCTTC
CASSEGTTGYYGYTF
>TRBV29-1|NA|TRBJ1-1|NA
TGCAGCGTGGGATCGGTTAGGAACACTGAAGCTTTCTTT
CSVGSVRNTEAFF